The 10 T cell receptor beta chains reported below all come from one sample, sequenced in a study of T cell changes during pregnancy in multiple sclerosis. Using immunoSEQ multiplex PCR, the repertoire was profiled, and TCRdb retains in-frame clones only, with some absent. The sample has more than 30,000 clones; roughly 90% are singletons. The sequenced sample was CD8+ T cells from peripheral blood mononuclear cells, obtained in the first trimester of pregnancy. Receptors originate from a female donor with multiple sclerosis, enrolled in a pregnancy study.

The rearrangement links TRBV5-1 to TRBJ1-4; 7 bases are shared with TRBD1. The CDR3 runs to 13 residues. V lost 4 bases, J lost 7 bases, and 4 bases stayed unmatched. The germline V gene encodes CDR1 SGHRS and CDR2 YFSETQ. CDR3 DNA: TGCGCCAGCAGCGCGTCAGGGGGTGAAAAACTGTTTTTT. This translates into CASSASGGEKLFF.

This chain links TRBV28 with TRBJ1-2, with TRBD1 matching over 7 bases. The trim removed 3 bases at V and 8 bases at J, leaving 9 bases unmatched. CDR1 MDHEN and CDR2 SYDVKM come from the germline V gene. CDR3 length equals 14 residues. The CDR3 DNA reads as TGTGCCAGCAGTTTCGCAGGGGGTATTGAGGGCTACACCTTC. It translates to CASSFAGGIEGYTF.

This clone occurred many times. The J gene is TRBJ1-2, the V gene TRBV4-3; D not certain. Trimming pared 5 bases from V and 8 bases from J, leaving 9 bases between. The CDR3 has 11 residues. Germline-derived CDR1 and CDR2 are LGHNA and YSLEER. The CDR3 loop reads CASSSLLGYTF. CDR3 nucleotide sequence: TGCGCCAGCAGCTCACTCTTGGGCTACACCTTC.

The chain joins TRBV27 to TRBJ2-1; TRBD1 might be the D (5 bases). Trimming took 1 base from V and 10 from J, leaving 11 bases between them. The CDR3 length is 13 residues. Per the germline V gene, CDR1 is MNHEY and CDR2 is SMNVEV (reference sequence). The CDR3 loop is CASSLLGAHEQFF. The CDR3 region has the DNA TGTGCCAGCAGTTTATTAGGGGCGCACGAGCAGTTCTTC.

The chain combines TRBV4-1 with TRBJ2-1, with D perhaps TRBD1 (5 bases). Trimming took off 1 base at V and 5 bases at J, with 15 bases between the two ends. CDR3 length equals 16 residues. The germline V gene encodes CDR1 MGHRA and CDR2 YSYEKL. DNA of the CDR3: TGCGCCAGCAGCCAAGTTATTGGGGCCCTCGACAATGAGCAGTTCTTC. Translated: CASSQVIGALDNEQFF.

This chain links TRBV10-3 with TRBJ2-5, with 9 bases identical to TRBD2. Germline values: CDR1 ENHRY, CDR2 SYGVKD. The ends lost 3 bases at V and 4 bases at J; junction bases unmatched: 6. This CDR3 comprises 15 residues. CDR3: CAISEDSGGVETQYF. As DNA, the CDR3 is TGTGCCATCAGTGAAGATAGCGGGGGAGTAGAGACCCAGTACTTC.

CDR3 bases: TGTGCCAGCAGCGCATCAGGGGAGCCCCTCGAGCAGTACTTC. Translating it yields CASSASGEPLEQYF. The rearrangement links TRBV9 to TRBJ2-7, with a tentative D call TRBD1 (6 bases). The V end lost 3 bases, the J end lost 6 bases, and 16 bases lay between the germline ends. Germline V gene lookup returns CDR1 SGDLS and CDR2 YYNGEE. This CDR3 has 14 amino acids.

J is TRBJ2-2 and V is TRBV5-8, with 8 bases that match TRBD2. CDR3 length: 15 amino acids. Germline values: CDR1 SGHTS, CDR2 YDEGEE. J lost 7 bases, V lost 2 bases, and 7 bases had no gene match. The DNA for the CDR3 is TGTGCCAGCAGCTTCGAGCGGGAGTTTAGCGGGGAGCTGTTTTTT. Amino acid sequence: CASSFEREFSGELFF.

V gene TRBV6-5 combines with J gene TRBJ1-2, with a possible D match to TRBD1 (6 bases). The V gene lost 5 bases and the J gene lost 8 bases, with 15 bases spanning the gap. CDR3 length equals 13 residues. Looked up from germline, CDR1 is MNHEY and CDR2 is SVGAGI. This CDR3 is CASSENRVLGYTF. The CDR3 coding sequence is TGTGCCAGCAGTGAGAACAGGGTTTTGGGCTACACCTTC.

This clone was counted a single time. The gene calls are TRBV6-1 and TRBJ2-3; TRBD2 matches at 10 bases. Germline V lookup: CDR1 MNHNS, CDR2 SASEGT. With 5 bases clipped from V and 4 bases from J, the junction kept 6 bases outside the gene matches. The CDR3 contains 15 residues. CDR3 region: CASSPSGGGSDTQYF. CDR3 nucleotides: TGTGCCAGCAGTCCTAGCGGGGGTGGCTCAGATACGCAGTATTTT.